This T cell receptor beta chain was identified in a study of CD8+ T cells in alopecia areata. Study-wide context: The protocol delivered tofacitinib for 6 to 18 months, then withdrew it for 6 months. Study-wide points: The study also sequences resident alphabeta T cells of normal skin in scalp samples. Elevated clonality characterized lesional scalp relative to normal scalp, particularly in alopecia totalis/universalis.

Following RNA extraction, reverse transcription yielded cDNA that acted as the sequencing template. Repertoires were generated with immunoSEQ multiplex PCR, while TCRdb's copy carries only in-frame clones and drops some. The table lists fewer than 150,000 clones, roughly two fifths of them singletons. This CDR3 is 13 amino acids long. V gave up 1 base and J gave up 6 bases, with 11 bases separating them. Germline V CDR1 and CDR2: SGHNT, YYREEE (reference sequence). Notes on this clone: Its antigen is unidentified.

This receptor was identified in a human donor with alopecia areata. The V call is TRBV5-4, the J call TRBJ2-7; D may correspond to TRBD1 or TRBD2 (6 bases each). Material for sequencing was CD4+ T cells sorted from blood. The CDR3 nucleotides read TGTGCCAGCAGCTTGCCGGGGGCCGCCGAGCAGTACTTC. Translated: CASSLPGAAEQYF. Variable domain in full (rest from reference TRBV5-4 and TRBJ2-7): ETGVTQSPTHLIKTRGQQVTLRCSSQSGHNTVSWYQQALGQGPQFIFQYYREEENGRGNFPPRFSGLQFPNYSSELNVNALELDDSALYLCASSLPGAAEQYFGPGTRLTVT.